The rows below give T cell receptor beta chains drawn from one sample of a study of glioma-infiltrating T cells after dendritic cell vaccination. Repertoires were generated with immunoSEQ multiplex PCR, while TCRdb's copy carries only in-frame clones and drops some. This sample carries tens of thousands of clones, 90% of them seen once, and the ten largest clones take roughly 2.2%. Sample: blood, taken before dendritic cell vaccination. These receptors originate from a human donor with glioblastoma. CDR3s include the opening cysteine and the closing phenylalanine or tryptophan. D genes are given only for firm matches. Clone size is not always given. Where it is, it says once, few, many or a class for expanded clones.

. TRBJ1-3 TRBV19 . TGTGCCAGCATAATCGGACAACGAGGAAACACCATATATTTT CASIIGQRGNTIYF
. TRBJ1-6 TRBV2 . TGTGCCAGCAGTGGCAGGCGCTCCTATAATTCACCCCTCCACTTT CASSGRRSYNSPLHF
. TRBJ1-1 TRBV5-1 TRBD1 TGCGCCACTACCTCCGGACAGGGAGGCGCTGAAGCTTTCTTT CATTSGQGGAEAFF
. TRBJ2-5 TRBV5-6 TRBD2 TGTGCCAGCAGCCCCGGACTAGCTCCTATAACGAGGGAGACCCAGTACTTC CASSPGLAPITRETQYF
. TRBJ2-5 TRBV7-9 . TGTGCCAGCAGCGATCAGACACACCAAGAGACCCAGTACTTC CASSDQTHQETQYF
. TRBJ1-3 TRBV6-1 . TGTGCCAGCAACCTCTACTCTGGAAACACCATATATTTT CASNLYSGNTIYF
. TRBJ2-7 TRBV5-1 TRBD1 TGCGCCAGCAGCTTGGGCCCGGGACAGGGTAAATACGAGCAGTACTTC CASSLGPGQGKYEQYF
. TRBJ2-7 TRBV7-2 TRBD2 TGTGCCAGCAGCTTACTAGCGGGATCCTACGAGCAGTACTTC CASSLLAGSYEQYF
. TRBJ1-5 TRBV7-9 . TGTGCCAGCAGCTTGAACGGAGGACAGCCCCAGCATTTT CASSLNGGQPQHF
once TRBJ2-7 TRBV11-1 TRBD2 TGTGCCAGCACCGATCGATTGGGCGGGGGAGTAAGGTACTTC CASTDRLGGGVRYF
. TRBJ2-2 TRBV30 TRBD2 TGTGCCTGGGACCAACTAGCGGGGCTCACCGGGGAGCTGTTTTTT CAWDQLAGLTGELFF
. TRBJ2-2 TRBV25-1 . TGTGCCAGCAGTCCATGGGGGGGCGCCGACACCGGGGAGCTGTTTTTT CASSPWGGADTGELFF
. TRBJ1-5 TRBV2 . TGTGCCAGCAGTGCACAGGGATGGAGCAATCAGCCCCAGCATTTT CASSAQGWSNQPQHF
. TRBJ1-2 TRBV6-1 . TGTGCCGTAGGGGGTCAGGGAAGAGATGGCTACACCTTC CAVGGQGRDGYTF
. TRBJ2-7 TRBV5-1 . TGCGCCAGCACGGGGTGGAGGGGAGACGAGCAGTACTTC CASTGWRGDEQYF
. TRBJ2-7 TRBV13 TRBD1 TGTGCCAGCAGCTCACCGGGACAGGGGGCGCGGGAGCAGTACTTC CASSSPGQGAREQYF
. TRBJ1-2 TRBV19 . TGTGCCACCGGGGGGTATGTCTATGGCTACACCTTC CATGGYVYGYTF
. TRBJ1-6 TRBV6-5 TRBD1 TGTGCCAGCAGGTTGACAGGGAGTCATTCACCCCTCCACTTT CASRLTGSHSPLHF
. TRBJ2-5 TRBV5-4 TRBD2 TGTGCCACCAAGAAAGCGGGGAGCCAAGAGACCCAGTACTTC CATKKAGSQETQYF
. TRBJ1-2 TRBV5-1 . TGCGCCAGCAGCTTGGATGGGGGCGGAGGCTACACCTTC CASSLDGGGGYTF
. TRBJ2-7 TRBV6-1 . TGTGCCAGCAGTGAAGACAGGGCTTACGAGCAGTACTTC CASSEDRAYEQYF
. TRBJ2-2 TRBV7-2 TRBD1 TGTGCCAGCAGCCGATCGACAGGGCACACCGGGGAGCTGTTTTTT CASSRSTGHTGELFF
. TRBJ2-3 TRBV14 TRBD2 TGTGCCAGCAGCCCGGGACTAGCGGGGGCGGATACGCAGTATTTT CASSPGLAGADTQYF
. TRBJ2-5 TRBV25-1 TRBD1 TGTGCCAGCAGTATACAGGGGGCTGGGGAGACCCAGTACTTC CASSIQGAGETQYF
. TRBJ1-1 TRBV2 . TGTGCCAGCACAGGGAATATGAACACTGAAGCTTTCTTT CASTGNMNTEAFF
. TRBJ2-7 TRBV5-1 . TGCGCCAGCAGCTTGACGCGGGCTTACGAGCAGTACTTC CASSLTRAYEQYF
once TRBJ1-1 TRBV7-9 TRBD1 TGTGCCAGCAGCTTAGCGTCAGGGGGTGAAGCTTTCTTT CASSLASGGEAFF
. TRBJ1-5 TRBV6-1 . TGTGCCAGCGGAGTGGGGCATCAGCCCCAGCATTTT CASGVGHQPQHF
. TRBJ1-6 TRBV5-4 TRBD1 TGTGCCAGCAGCCCGGCGTCGAACAGGGGACCTAATTCACCCCTCCACTTT CASSPASNRGPNSPLHF
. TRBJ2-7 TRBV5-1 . TGCGCCAGCAGCTTATCCGGGACTTCCTACGAGCAGTACTTC CASSLSGTSYEQYF
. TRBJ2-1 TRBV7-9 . TGTGCCAGCATAGGGGTCGGAGGGGACAATGAGCAGTTCTTC CASIGVGGDNEQFF
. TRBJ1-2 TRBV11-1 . TGTGCCAGCAGCTTAGGCGGGGACTATGGCTACACCTTC CASSLGGDYGYTF
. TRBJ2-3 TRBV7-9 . TGTGCCAGCAGCCCGACAGGGACTCACACAGATACGCAGTATTTT CASSPTGTHTDTQYF
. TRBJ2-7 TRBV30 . TGTGCCTATGGACAAGGGCTCGAGCAGTACTTC CAYGQGLEQYF
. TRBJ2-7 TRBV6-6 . TGTGCCAGCAGTTACTCCCAGGGAACCTACGAGCAGTACTTC CASSYSQGTYEQYF
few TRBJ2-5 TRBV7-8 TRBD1 TGTGCCAGCAGCCGAGGGACAGTACAAGAGACCCAGTACTTC CASSRGTVQETQYF
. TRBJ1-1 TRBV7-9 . TGTGCCAGCAGCTTAGATGGGGGGGCGAACACTGAAGCTTTCTTT CASSLDGGANTEAFF
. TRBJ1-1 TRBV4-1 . TGCGCCAGCAGCCGTTATCTAGGTGGAGGAGCTTTCTTT CASSRYLGGGAFF
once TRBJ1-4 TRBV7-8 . TGTGCCAGCAGCTTTAACGGGGAAAAACTGTTTTTT CASSFNGEKLFF
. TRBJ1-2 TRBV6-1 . TGTGCCAGCAGTCCACAGGGCAACTATGGCTACACCTTC CASSPQGNYGYTF
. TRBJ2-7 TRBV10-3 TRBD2 TGTGCCATCAGTGAGCCTACTAGCGGAACCTCCTACGAGCAGTACTTC CAISEPTSGTSYEQYF
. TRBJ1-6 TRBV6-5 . TGTGCCAGCAGTTACTCGGGGAGGGATTCACCCCTCCACTTT CASSYSGRDSPLHF
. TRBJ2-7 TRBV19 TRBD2 TGTGCCAGTAGGGGGGGGACTGCTAATTCCTACGAGCAGTACTTC CASRGGTANSYEQYF
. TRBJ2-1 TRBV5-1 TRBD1 TGCGCCAGCAGGAGCGGGACAGGGGACCTCCATGAGCAGTTCTTC CASRSGTGDLHEQFF
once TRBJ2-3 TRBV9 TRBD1 TGTGCCAGCAGCGTGGACAGGGTAACAGATACGCAGTATTTT CASSVDRVTDTQYF
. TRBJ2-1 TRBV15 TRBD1 TGTGCCACCAGCAGAGATCGACAGGGCCCCGGCTCCTACAATGAGCAGTTCTTC CATSRDRQGPGSYNEQFF
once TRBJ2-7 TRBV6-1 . TGTGCCAGCAGTGGTGATTGGAGGGGCAACTACGAGCAGTACTTC CASSGDWRGNYEQYF
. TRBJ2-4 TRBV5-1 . TGCGCCAGCAGCTCGGGACTTCCACTAGCCAAAAACATTCAGTACTTC CASSSGLPLAKNIQYF
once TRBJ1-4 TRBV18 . TGTGCCAGCTCACCTGAGTACGTCGCCGAAAAACTGTTTTTT CASSPEYVAEKLFF
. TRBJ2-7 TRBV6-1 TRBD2 TGTGCCGGCAGACTAGCGGCTCACTCCTACGAGCAGTACTTC CAGRLAAHSYEQYF
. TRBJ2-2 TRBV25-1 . TGTGCCAGCAGTGATACAGGGAACACCGGGGAGCTGTTTTTT CASSDTGNTGELFF
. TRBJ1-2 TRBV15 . TGTGCCACCAGCAGAGGTGGGGGTAGCGGGGGCTACACCTTC CATSRGGGSGGYTF
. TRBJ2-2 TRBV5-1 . TGCGCCAGCAGCTTGAACACCTTCACCGGGGAGCTGTTTTTT CASSLNTFTGELFF
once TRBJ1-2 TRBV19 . TGTGCCAGTAGTTCGGCGGCGGGGGACTATGGCTACACCTTC CASSSAAGDYGYTF